The 2 T cell receptor beta chains in this list originate from one sample, sequenced in a study of T cell changes during pregnancy in multiple sclerosis. Profiled with immunoSEQ multiplex PCR; TCRdb holds only in-frame clones, not every one. The table has 67,000 or so clones, about 92% seen once. The source material was CD8+ T cells from peripheral blood mononuclear cells, sampled in the third trimester of pregnancy. These receptors all come from a female donor in good health, enrolled as a control in a pregnancy study.

This clone was detected only once. CDR3 sequence: CASRPRQGDMNTEAFF. The DNA of the CDR3 is TGCGCCAGCAGACCCCGACAGGGAGACATGAACACTGAAGCTTTCTTT. This chain joins TRBV10-2 and TRBJ1-1; TRBD1 agrees at 7 bases. Germline CDR1 reads WSHSY; CDR2 reads SAAADI. The CDR3 contains 16 residues. Trimming cost V 6 bases and J 0 bases; bases outside gene matches: 10.

The chain uses TRBV2 and TRBJ2-4, with 9 bases that match TRBD1. The CDR3 has 18 residues. Germline V lookup: CDR1 SNHLY, CDR2 FYNNEI. V lost 0 bases to trimming and J lost 3 bases; unmatched junction nucleotides: 9. CDR3 bases: TGTGCCAGCAGTGAAGCTCGGGACAGGGTGGGGGGCAAAAACATTCAGTACTTC. It translates to CASSEARDRVGGKNIQYF.